The 20 T cell receptor beta chains given below trace back to one sample, sequenced in a study of Ad26.COV2.S vaccination and SARS-CoV-2 variants. Method: immunoSEQ multiplex PCR; TCRdb's copy keeps in-frame clones and lacks some. The sample contains about 470,000 clones, 90% of which appear only once. As to treatment: around 19 received Ad26.COV2.S at low or high dose, single or two shots; several received placebo; per-sample allocation not given. Collection of the samples took place on day 63 after the first injection of vaccine or placebo. This specimen was peripheral blood, taken in a trial of Ad26.COV2.S vaccine versus placebo. These receptors were obtained from a person aged 18-60 years who received the Ad26.COV2.S COVID-19 vaccine or a placebo.

V usage is TRBV19 and J usage is TRBJ2-3; TRBD2 matches 14 bases. V was pared by 4 bases and J by 5 bases, with 11 bases of the junction left unmatched. Germline values: CDR1 LNHDA, CDR2 SQIVND (reference sequence). This CDR3 contains 18 residues. CDR3 coding DNA: TGTGCCAGTAGTAGAGACCCCCCGGGACTAGCGGGAGAAGATACGCAGTATTTT. Translating gives CASSRDPPGLAGEDTQYF.

The chain links TRBV4-1 to TRBJ1-5, with 8 bases identical to TRBD1. Germline V lookup: CDR1 MGHRA, CDR2 YSYEKL. The CDR3 extends over 17 amino acids. After removal of 0 bases from V and 5 bases from J, the junction contained 9 bases not matched to a gene. The CDR3 DNA reads as TGCGCCAGCAGCCAAGATCGGGCCAGGGGGCCGGATCAGCCCCAGCATTTT. This sequence encodes CASSQDRARGPDQPQHF.

The chain has TRBV2 and TRBJ1-2; 8 bases map to TRBD1. The CDR3 is 13 amino acids. The germline V gene has CDR1 SNHLY and CDR2 FYNNEI. V was pared by 4 bases and J by 7 bases, with 5 bases of the junction left unmatched. CDR3 protein: CASSVTGGSGYTF. CDR3 in DNA: TGTGCCAGCAGTGTTACAGGGGGTTCTGGCTACACCTTC.

V and J are TRBV28 and TRBJ1-2; possibly TRBD1 for D (6 bases). Trimming shortened V by 1 base and J by 8 bases, and 11 bases separated the two germline ends. The CDR3 has 13 amino acids. Germline CDR1 and CDR2: MDHEN and SYDVKM. The DNA of the CDR3 is TGTGCCAGCAGTTTATCAGGGGTCGGAGGCTACACCTTC. Residues: CASSLSGVGGYTF.

Note on this clone: Other nucleotide sequences from this sample produce the same CDR3. The rearrangement links TRBV28 to TRBJ2-7, with 7 bases fitting TRBD1. From germline, CDR1 is MDHEN and CDR2 SYDVKM. V trimming: 3 bases; J trimming: 2 bases; junction bases outside the gene matches: 1. This CDR3 is 13 amino acids long. The CDR3 DNA sequence: TGTGCCAGCAGTTTGAGGGGGCCCTACGAGCAGTACTTC. Amino acids: CASSLRGPYEQYF.

The rearrangement joins TRBV7-9 to TRBJ2-1; 7 nucleotides line up with TRBD2. The CDR3 is 12 amino acids. The junction had 5 bases not matched to a gene; V was cut back by 5 bases and J by 10 bases. Germline V gives CDR1 SEHNR, CDR2 FQNEAQ (reference sequence). The DNA of the CDR3 is TGTGCCAGCAGCCGCATAGCGGGCGAGCAGTTCTTC. It codes for CASSRIAGEQFF.

V usage is TRBV6-1 and J usage is TRBJ2-5; no clear D. CDR3 length equals 12 residues. CDR1 is MNHNS and CDR2 is SASEGT in the germline V gene. V shed 3 bases and J shed 4 bases, with 6 bases lying between them. The CDR3, as DNA: TGTGCCAGCAGTGAGCAACTAGAGACCCAGTACTTC. As protein: CASSEQLETQYF.

The chain joins TRBV28 to TRBJ2-4, with D perhaps matching TRBD1 (6 bases). CDR3 size: 16 residues. Germline CDR1 reads MDHEN; CDR2 reads SYDVKM. V lost 5 bases to trimming and J lost 4 bases, with 18 bases between them. The DNA of the CDR3 is TGTGCCAGCAGTCCAATGCCGGGACAAACTAAAAACATTCAGTACTTC. It encodes CASSPMPGQTKNIQYF.

This chain uses TRBV7-6 with TRBJ2-3; 11 bases are shared with TRBD2. The ends lost 6 bases at V and 0 bases at J; junction bases unmatched: 11. The CDR3 is 18 residues long. The germline gives CDR1 SGHVS, CDR2 FNYEAQ. CDR3 in amino acids: CASSYTRTSGYSTDTQYF. DNA for the CDR3: TGTGCCAGCAGTTACACTCGGACTAGCGGGTATAGCACAGATACGCAGTATTTT.

The chain links TRBV7-2 to TRBJ1-5; 9 nucleotides match TRBD1. The CDR3 runs to 15 residues. V dropped 5 bases and J dropped 4; count of bases not matched to a gene: 6. Per germline, CDR1 SGHTA and CDR2 FQGNSA. CDR3 DNA: TGTGCCAGCAGCCCAAGAGGGACAGGGAATCAGCCCCAGCATTTT. It codes for CASSPRGTGNQPQHF.

The gene calls are TRBV24-1 and TRBJ2-2; 7 nucleotides agree with TRBD1. Unmatched junction bases numbered 4, after V lost 7 bases and J lost 0 bases. Germline CDR1 reads KGHDR; CDR2 reads SFDVKD. The CDR3 is 15 amino acids. In DNA form, the CDR3 reads TGTGCCACCAGCCGGGGACAGTCGAACACCGGGGAGCTGTTTTTT. This translates into CATSRGQSNTGELFF.

The rearrangement links TRBV12-5 to TRBJ1-1, with unresolved D. Germline-derived CDR1 and CDR2 are LGHNT and FRNRAP. The CDR3 sequence is 14 residues long. Deletions cut 2 bases from V and 3 bases from J, with 10 bases between. CDR3 DNA sequence: TGTGCTAGTGGTTTGCAGCCTGACCACACTGAAGCTTTCTTT. Translated, it gives CASGLQPDHTEAFF.

This chain uses TRBV30 with TRBJ2-3; D gene uncertain. CDR3 length: 12 residues. Trimming pared 3 bases from V and 2 bases from J, leaving 6 bases between. The germline CDR1 and CDR2 sequences are GTSNPN and SVGIG (reference sequence). In DNA form, the CDR3 reads TGTGCCTGGAGCCCCACCACAGATACGCAGTATTTT. The encoded protein is CAWSPTTDTQYF.

The rearrangement uses TRBV19 and TRBJ1-5; TRBD1 aligns across 7 bases. The CDR3 consists of 15 residues. V was clipped by 5 bases and J by 7 bases; unmatched bases: 11. Germline-derived CDR1 and CDR2 are LNHDA and SQIVND (reference sequence). The CDR3 nucleotides are TGTGCCAGTAGTCCCGACAGGGATAAAAAACAGCCCCAGCATTTT. Amino acids: CASSPDRDKKQPQHF.

This clone was detected only a few times. V is TRBV6-2 or TRBV6-3 and J is TRBJ2-1; 10 bases align to TRBD2. V was pared by 0 bases and J by 3 bases, with 8 bases of the junction left unmatched. Per the germline V gene, CDR1 is MNHEY and CDR2 is SVGEGT. The CDR3 covers 18 residues. CDR3 loop: CASSYSNIAGGLYNEQFF. CDR3 DNA: TGTGCCAGCAGTTACTCCAATATAGCGGGAGGTCTCTACAATGAGCAGTTCTTC.

The chain combines TRBV2 with TRBJ1-4; D is possibly TRBD1 (5 bases). Trimming left V 3 bases short and J 3 bases short, with 8 bases between. CDR3 length equals 14 residues. Germline V gives CDR1 SNHLY, CDR2 FYNNEI. The DNA of the CDR3 is TGTGCCAGCAGTGATGGGGCCCCTAATGAAAAACTGTTTTTT. The encoded protein is CASSDGAPNEKLFF.

CDR3 coding DNA: TGTGCCACCAGCTTAAGGACAGGCTCCTACAATGAGCAGTTCTTC. This codes for CATSLRTGSYNEQFF. The chain carries TRBV15 and TRBJ2-1; TRBD1 aligns across 7 bases. The CDR3 covers 15 residues. Germline CDR1 LNHNV, CDR2 YYDKDF (reference sequence). The V and J ends lost 5 bases and 0 bases, in that order; junction bases with no gene match: 4.

V usage is TRBV11-2 and J usage is TRBJ1-2; D is ambiguous. Per germline, CDR1 SGHAT and CDR2 FQNNGV. The V end lost 4 bases, the J end lost 7 bases, and 7 bases lay between the germline ends. CDR3 length equals 11 residues. CDR3 coding DNA: TGTGCCAGCAGCTCGGGAGGTGGCTACACCTTC. It yields the protein CASSSGGGYTF.

This rearrangement joins TRBV3-1 (or the pseudogene TRBV3-2) to TRBJ2-5; D may match TRBD1 or TRBD2 (6 bases each). Trimming stripped 4 bases from V and 3 bases from J, with 18 bases between. CDR1 LGHDT and CDR2 YNNKEL come from the germline V gene (reference sequence). The CDR3 runs 16 residues. CDR3 residues: CASSLYTGRLKETQYF. The CDR3 bases are TGTGCCAGCAGCCTCTATACAGGGAGGCTAAAAGAGACCCAGTACTTC.

The chain links TRBV19 to TRBJ2-1; D may be TRBD2 (5 bases). CDR1 is LNHDA, CDR2 SQIVND, per germline (reference sequence). The ends were cut back, 7 bases at V and 3 bases at J, with 13 bases in the middle. The CDR3 length is 14 residues. CDR3 DNA sequence: TGTGCCAGTACCAGGACTGGACGCTACAATGAGCAGTTCTTC. Translated, it gives CASTRTGRYNEQFF.